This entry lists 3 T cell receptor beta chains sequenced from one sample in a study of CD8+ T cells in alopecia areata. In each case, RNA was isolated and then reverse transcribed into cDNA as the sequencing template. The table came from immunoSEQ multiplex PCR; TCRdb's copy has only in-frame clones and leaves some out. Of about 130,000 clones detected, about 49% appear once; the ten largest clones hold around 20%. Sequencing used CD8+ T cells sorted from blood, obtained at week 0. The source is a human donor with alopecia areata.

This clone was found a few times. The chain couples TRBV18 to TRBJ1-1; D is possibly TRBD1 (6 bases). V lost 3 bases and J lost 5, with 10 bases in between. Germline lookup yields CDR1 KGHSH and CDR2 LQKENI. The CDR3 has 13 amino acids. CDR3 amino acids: CASSPGTPTEAFF. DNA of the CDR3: TGTGCCAGCTCACCCGGGACACCGACTGAAGCTTTCTTT. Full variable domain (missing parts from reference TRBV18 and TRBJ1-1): NAGVMQNPRHLVRRRGQEARLRCSPMKGHSHVYWYRQLPEEGLKFMVYLQKENIIDESGMPKERFSAEFPKEGPSILRIQQVVRGDSAAYFCASSPGTPTEAFFGQGTRLTVV.

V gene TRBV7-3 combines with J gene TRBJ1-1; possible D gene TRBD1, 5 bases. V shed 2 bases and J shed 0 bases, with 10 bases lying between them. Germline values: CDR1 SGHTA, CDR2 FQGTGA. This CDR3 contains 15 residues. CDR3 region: CASSLGPGMNTEAFF. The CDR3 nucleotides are TGTGCCAGCAGCTTAGGCCCAGGGATGAACACTGAAGCTTTCTTT.

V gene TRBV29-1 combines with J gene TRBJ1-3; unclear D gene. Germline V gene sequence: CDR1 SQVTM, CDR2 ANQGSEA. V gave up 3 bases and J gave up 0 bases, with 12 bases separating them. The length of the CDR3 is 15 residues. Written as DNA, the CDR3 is TGCAGCGTTGAGAGGTCGCATTACTCTGGAAACACCATATATTTT. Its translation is CSVERSHYSGNTIYF.